This TCR beta chain was profiled in a study of blood T cell repertoires in COVID-19. The wider study: Donors in the United States, Italy and Spain gave samples during acute or convalescent COVID-19. Nucleic acid was either cDNA or gDNA, and it came from T cells, B-cell-depleted T cells, or PBMCs.

Per the study methods: Estimation of nucleated cell counts was performed using reference gene primer amplification. Assay used: immunoSEQ multiplex PCR; TCRdb lists only in-frame clones, some missing. That table is the source of V, J and clone size, and D and trimming were worked out from the DNA. This table holds under 200,000 clones, over 70% found once. This CDR3 comprises 16 residues. Trimming removed 4 bases from V and 1 base from J; junction bases left unmatched: 5. The germline gives CDR1 MDHEN, CDR2 SYDVKM. Material for sequencing was peripheral blood. The receptor's source is a woman aged 60-70 years with acute or convalescent COVID-19. The chain employs TRBV28 and TRBJ1-5; TRBD1 agrees at 9 bases. The CDR3 region has the DNA TGTGCCAGCAGTTCCCACGGGACAGGGAGCAATCAGCCCCAGCATTTT. This sequence encodes CASSSHGTGSNQPQHF.